The 30 T cell receptor beta chains in this list originate from one sample, sequenced in a study of blood T cell repertoires in COVID-19. Method: immunoSEQ multiplex PCR; TCRdb's copy keeps in-frame clones and lacks some. Of roughly 400,000 clones in the sample, more than 70% were seen once. Input material: PBMCs or T cells enriched from blood (not recorded which). These receptors were taken from a young woman who had been exposed to COVID-19.

The V and J genes are TRBV5-4 and TRBJ1-4; D call uncertain. Deletions cut 2 bases from V and 2 bases from J, with 13 bases between. The CDR3 is made up of 16 amino acids. Germline V lookup: CDR1 SGHNT, CDR2 YYREEE (reference sequence). As DNA, the CDR3 is TGTGCCAGCAGCTTTGCAGGCAGTGGGACTAATGAAAAACTGTTTTTT. Protein sequence: CASSFAGSGTNEKLFF.

This clone was counted between two and nine times. This sequence joins TRBV4-3 and TRBJ1-2; 7 positions match TRBD1. The CDR3 sequence is 15 residues long. V lost 3 bases and J lost 4; bases outside the gene matches: 8. Germline loops: CDR1 LGHNA, CDR2 YSLEER. CDR3 in amino acids: CASSQSTDRVYGYTF. Written as DNA, the CDR3 is TGCGCCAGCAGCCAGTCGACCGACAGGGTCTATGGCTACACCTTC.

The V and J genes are TRBV4-3 and TRBJ1-5, with D hard to call. In germline, CDR1 is LGHNA, CDR2 YSLEER. The CDR3 is made up of 15 amino acids. V was pared by 0 bases and J by 4 bases, with 10 bases between. CDR3 region: CASSQDLMTNQPQHF. Here the CDR3 DNA reads TGCGCCAGCAGCCAAGATCTTATGACTAATCAGCCCCAGCATTTT.

The chain uses TRBV28 and TRBJ1-2, with TRBD1 identical over 10 bases. Germline CDR1 and CDR2: MDHEN and SYDVKM. V was pared by 6 bases and J by 3 bases, with 10 bases of the junction left unmatched. The CDR3 spans 16 residues. The CDR3 DNA reads as TGTGCCAGCAGACCGATCCTCGGGACAGGGGACTATGGCTACACCTTC. This encodes CASRPILGTGDYGYTF.

The chain joins TRBV27 to TRBJ2-7; maybe TRBD1 (6 bases). The germline gives CDR1 MNHEY, CDR2 SMNVEV (reference sequence). The V end lost 5 bases, the J end lost 2 bases, and 19 bases lay between the germline ends. This CDR3 comprises 16 residues. In nucleotides, the CDR3 is TGTGCCAGCAGTCCCCCACAGGGCCTGGGGCCCTACGAGCAGTACTTC. It codes for CASSPPQGLGPYEQYF.

This rearrangement joins TRBV19 to TRBJ2-1; D might be TRBD1 (5 bases). Looked up from germline, CDR1 is LNHDA and CDR2 is SQIVND (reference sequence). Trimming took off 6 bases at V and 3 bases at J, with 15 bases between the two ends. CDR3 length: 15 residues. Here the CDR3 reads CASSRGSRGYNEQFF. The CDR3, as DNA: TGTGCCAGTAGCCGAGGTAGTAGGGGCTACAATGAGCAGTTCTTC.

This rearrangement joins TRBV9 to TRBJ2-7; possible D gene TRBD2, 7 bases. CDR1 and CDR2 from the germline V gene are SGDLS and YYNGEE. The CDR3 sequence is 14 residues long. V dropped 0 bases and J dropped 7 bases, with 14 bases sitting between them. CDR3 nucleotides: TGTGCCAGCAGCGTAGGGGAGGGGGTAAGTGAGCAGTACTTC. Its protein is CASSVGEGVSEQYF. The complete variable domain, with remaining parts taken from reference TRBV9 and TRBJ2-7, reads DSGVTQTPKHLITATGQRVTLRCSPRSGDLSVYWYQQSLDQGLQFLIQYYNGEERAKGNILERFSAQQFPDLHSELNLSSLELGDSALYFCASSVGEGVSEQYFGPGTRLTVT.

This chain uses TRBV2 with TRBJ2-6, with no clear D. The ends were cut back, 8 bases at V and 0 bases at J, with 8 bases in the middle. From germline, CDR1 is SNHLY and CDR2 FYNNEI. The CDR3 covers 14 residues. The CDR3 reads CASVRHSGANVLTF. In DNA form, the CDR3 reads TGTGCCAGCGTCAGGCACTCTGGGGCCAACGTCCTGACTTTC.

The gene calls are TRBV10-3 and TRBJ2-1, with 13 bases identical to TRBD2. V dropped 6 bases and J dropped 9; count of bases not matched to a gene: 5. Germline V gene sequence: CDR1 ENHRY, CDR2 SYGVKD. The CDR3 is 14 residues long. The CDR3 protein is CAIRGTSGMGEQFF. Here the CDR3 DNA reads TGTGCCATCAGGGGGACTAGCGGGATGGGTGAGCAGTTCTTC.

The chain employs TRBV2 and TRBJ2-4, with TRBD2 identical over 14 bases. V shed 6 bases, J shed 1 base, and the junction held 8 bases outside the gene matches. The length of the CDR3 is 18 residues. CDR1 SNHLY and CDR2 FYNNEI come from the germline V gene. In DNA, the CDR3 is TGTGCCAGCAGCGCCCAGAGGACTAGCGGGGGGGCCAAAAACATTCAGTACTTC. Encoded protein: CASSAQRTSGGAKNIQYF.

In its sample, this clone was seen once. Other DNA sequences in the sample encode the same CDR3. The chain uses TRBV19 and TRBJ2-1, with D tentatively TRBD1 (6 bases). Germline assignment: CDR1 LNHDA and CDR2 SQIVND (reference sequence). The CDR3 runs 13 residues. Deletions cut 4 bases from V and 4 bases from J, with 8 bases between. For the CDR3, the DNA is TGTGCCAGTAGTAGGGGGCCTTACAATGAGCAGTTCTTC. This sequence encodes CASSRGPYNEQFF.

This clone was seen only a few times. The chain uses TRBV9 and TRBJ2-7; 8 bases match TRBD1. The CDR3 has 16 residues. Germline trimming cut 4 bases from V and 2 bases from J; bases unmatched to any gene: 11. Germline V gives CDR1 SGDLS, CDR2 YYNGEE. The CDR3 nucleotides read TGTGCCAGCAGCCCCAGGACGGGGGACAGGACCTACGAGCAGTACTTC. This sequence encodes CASSPRTGDRTYEQYF.

In nucleotides, the CDR3 is TGCGCCAGCAGCCAAGAACAACGCTCTGGAAACACCATATATTTT. Translating it yields CASSQEQRSGNTIYF. This chain connects TRBV4-1 to TRBJ1-3; D ambiguous. CDR3 length: 15 amino acids. Germline assignment: CDR1 MGHRA and CDR2 YSYEKL. The V end was cut by 0 bases, the J end by 0 bases, with 6 bases between.

The CDR3 spells CASSLGATVNTDTQYF. As DNA, the CDR3 is TGCGCCAGCAGCTTGGGGGCGACAGTAAACACAGATACGCAGTATTTT. The chain is built from TRBV5-1 and TRBJ2-3; D perhaps matches TRBD1 (5 bases). Germline V gene sequence: CDR1 SGHRS, CDR2 YFSETQ. This CDR3 has 16 residues. V was pared by 0 bases and J by 2 bases, with 13 bases between.

The chain carries TRBV7-9 and TRBJ1-3, with D possibly TRBD1 on 5 matching bases. Germline V gives CDR1 SEHNR, CDR2 FQNEAQ (reference sequence). Trimming removed 5 bases at V and 1 base at J, with 18 bases between. The CDR3 sequence is 17 residues long. CDR3 sequence reads: CASSQGLILLSGNTIYF. DNA of the CDR3: TGTGCCAGCAGCCAGGGCCTTATCCTCCTTTCTGGAAACACCATATATTTT.

V gene TRBV10-1 combines with J gene TRBJ2-7; 8 positions match TRBD2. The CDR3 runs 15 residues. CDR1 WNHNN and CDR2 SYGVQD come from the germline V gene (reference sequence). The J segment lost 5 bases and the V segment lost 3 bases, leaving 9 bases of the junction unmatched. The CDR3 bases are TGCGCCAGCAGTGACTATTCGGGAGGGCCAAACGAGCAGTACTTC. This sequence encodes CASSDYSGGPNEQYF.

This clone was seen only once. This chain links TRBV4-2 with TRBJ2-2; 12 positions match TRBD2. With 0 bases clipped from V and 1 base from J, the junction kept 6 bases outside the gene matches. The CDR3 has 19 residues. Germline V gives CDR1 LGHNA, CDR2 YNFKEQ. CDR3 in amino acids: CASSQDLVLAGGNTGELFF. Here the CDR3 DNA reads TGTGCCAGCAGCCAAGACCTGGTACTAGCGGGAGGGAACACCGGGGAGCTGTTTTTT.

The chain links TRBV7-2 to TRBJ2-7, with D possibly TRBD1 on 6 matching bases. The CDR3 sequence is 14 residues long. Trimming took 5 bases from V and 6 from J, leaving 17 bases between them. In germline, CDR1 is SGHTA, CDR2 FQGNSA. CDR3 in amino acids: CASSQGPAASEQYF. Here the CDR3 DNA reads TGTGCCAGCAGCCAGGGGCCGGCGGCCTCCGAGCAGTACTTC.

This clone was counted once. This chain uses TRBV7-2 with TRBJ2-7; TRBD2 matches 9 bases. This CDR3 has 15 amino acids. In germline, CDR1 is SGHTA, CDR2 FQGNSA. The V gene end was trimmed by 4 bases and the J gene end by 4 bases; junction bases not matched to a gene: 8. The DNA for the CDR3 is TGTGCCAGCAGCTCCCTAGGACTAGCGTCATACGAGCAGTACTTC. Protein product: CASSSLGLASYEQYF.

This clone has just one count. The chain couples TRBV6-5 to TRBJ1-5; TRBD1 agrees at 9 bases. Germline CDR1 reads MNHEY; CDR2 reads SVGAGI. This CDR3 has 14 residues. V dropped 6 bases and J dropped 9; count of bases not matched to a gene: 9. The CDR3 sequence is CASRPGQGFLPQHF. The CDR3 DNA sequence: TGTGCCAGCAGACCGGGACAGGGCTTTTTGCCCCAGCATTTT.

V and J are TRBV6-5 and TRBJ2-2, with TRBD2 identical over 7 bases. The CDR3 length is 15 residues. The V gene end was trimmed by 6 bases and the J gene end by 4 bases; junction bases not matched to a gene: 8. Germline V gene data show CDR1 as MNHEY and CDR2 as SVGAGI. The DNA for the CDR3 is TGTGCCAGCAGAATAAAACTAGCGAGCACCGGGGAGCTGTTTTTT. This sequence encodes CASRIKLASTGELFF.

CDR3 protein: CASSFSGAENIQYF. CDR3 nucleotides: TGCGCCAGCAGCTTTTCGGGTGCGGAAAACATTCAGTACTTC. The rearrangement links TRBV5-1 to TRBJ2-4, with no clear D. Per germline, CDR1 SGHRS and CDR2 YFSETQ. This CDR3 has 14 amino acids. Trimming took 2 bases from V and 5 from J, leaving 11 bases between them.

The genes are TRBV28 and TRBJ1-5; 8 nucleotides line up with TRBD1. J lost 6 bases, V lost 5 bases, and 12 bases had no gene match. From germline, CDR1 is MDHEN and CDR2 SYDVKM. The CDR3 is 16 amino acids. CDR3 nucleotide sequence: TGTGCCAGCAGTACCCCCGGGACAGGATCCGGTCAGCCCCAGCATTTT. Protein product: CASSTPGTGSGQPQHF.

Only a few counts were recorded for this clone. The chain is built from TRBV6-4 and TRBJ2-1, with 10 nucleotides matching TRBD2. This CDR3 has 14 amino acids. Germline values: CDR1 MRHNA, CDR2 SNTAGT. With 0 bases clipped from V and 16 bases from J, the junction kept 9 bases outside the gene matches. The CDR3 reads CASSDSSGTSVRFF. The CDR3 DNA is TGTGCCAGCAGTGACTCGAGTGGGACTAGCGTCCGCTTCTTC.

The J gene is TRBJ2-2, the V gene TRBV28, with D perhaps matching TRBD2 (5 bases). The V and J ends lost 6 bases and 3 bases respectively, with 14 bases between them. This CDR3 is built from 15 residues. Germline-derived CDR1 and CDR2 are MDHEN and SYDVKM. CDR3 DNA: TGTGCCAGCAGCGAAACTAGGATCTACACCGGGGAGCTGTTTTTT. It yields the protein CASSETRIYTGELFF.

The V call is TRBV6-2 or TRBV6-3, the J call TRBJ1-4; TRBD1 agrees at 8 bases. Germline V CDR1 and CDR2: MNHEY, SVGEGT. Unmatched junction bases numbered 6, after V lost 5 bases and J lost 4 bases. CDR3 length: 15 amino acids. CDR3 in DNA: TGTGCCAGCAGTGCCGGGACAGGACTTAATGAAAAACTGTTTTTT. Amino acids: CASSAGTGLNEKLFF.

The gene calls are TRBV19 and TRBJ1-5; no firm D call. Germline assignment: CDR1 LNHDA and CDR2 SQIVND (reference sequence). Trimming removed 5 bases from V and 0 bases from J, with 11 bases in between. This CDR3 is 15 amino acids long. The CDR3 reads CASSAGFYSNQPQHF. CDR3 sequence (DNA): TGTGCCAGTAGTGCGGGGTTTTATAGCAATCAGCCCCAGCATTTT.

The chain employs TRBV5-1 and TRBJ1-4, with 10 bases aligning to TRBD1. The V segment lost 2 bases and the J segment 4 bases; nucleotides outside the gene matches: 8. Germline loops: CDR1 SGHRS, CDR2 YFSETQ. The CDR3 contains 17 residues. The CDR3 here is CASSFGKTGGGNEKLFF. The CDR3 region has the DNA TGCGCCAGCAGCTTTGGAAAGACAGGGGGCGGTAATGAAAAACTGTTTTTT.

The rearrangement joins TRBV7-2 to TRBJ1-5; 9 bases align to TRBD1. This CDR3 region has 14 residues. The V gene's germline CDR1 is SGHTA and CDR2 FQGNSA. Germline trimming cut 5 bases from V and 6 bases from J; bases unmatched to any gene: 5. The CDR3 sequence: CASSPQGAGQPQHF. The CDR3, as DNA: TGTGCCAGCAGCCCACAGGGGGCCGGTCAGCCCCAGCATTTT.

The V call is TRBV3-1 (or the pseudogene TRBV3-2), the J call TRBJ2-6, with 8 positions matching TRBD1. The CDR3 totals 23 residues. CDR1 is LGHDT and CDR2 is YNNKEL in the germline V gene (reference sequence). Germline trimming cut 3 bases from V and 4 bases from J; bases unmatched to any gene: 26. Written as DNA, the CDR3 is TGTGCCAGCAGCCAGGCCCTAGGTTATCAACAAACAAAACAGGGGGTCGGGGCCAACGTCCTGACTTTC. This translates into CASSQALGYQQTKQGVGANVLTF.